These 12 T cell receptor beta chains were sequenced from one sample in a study of T-cell memory formation after mild COVID-19. TCRdb itself ran the 5' RACE reads through MiXCR, one entry per CDR3 protein. The table lists approximately 190,000 distinct CDR3 sequences, roughly 18% of them singletons. Sequences were obtained from PBMCs or a T cell subset sorted from them (not recorded which). The source is an adult woman who had mild COVID-19 (a few samples of this study predate the infection). Cell type and time point are not known.

This clonotype was seen a few times. The chain is built from TRBV6-2 or TRBV6-3 and TRBJ2-7, with D perhaps TRBD2 (6 bases). This CDR3 spans 12 amino acids. V was trimmed by 4 bases and J by 4 bases, leaving 8 bases between them. Germline lookup yields CDR1 MNHEY and CDR2 SVGEGT. The CDR3 protein is CASSSGGYEQYF. For the CDR3, the DNA is TGTGCCAGCAGTTCCGGGGGTTACGAGCAGTACTTC.

The sample holds a few counts of this clonotype. This sequence joins TRBV24-1 and TRBJ2-1, with 11 bases fitting TRBD2. V gave up 7 bases and J gave up 0 bases; unmatched junction bases: 7. The CDR3 is made up of 17 amino acids. Germline V gene lookup returns CDR1 KGHDR and CDR2 SFDVKD. CDR3 residues: CATSGTSGGSSYNEQFF. CDR3 DNA: TGTGCCACCAGCGGGACTAGCGGTGGGAGCTCCTACAATGAGCAGTTCTTC.

This clonotype appeared a few times. The chain combines TRBV29-1 with TRBJ1-1; the D gene is possibly TRBD1 (5 bases). Germline CDR1 reads SQVTM; CDR2 reads ANQGSEA. The V gene lost 5 bases and the J gene lost 3 bases, with 19 bases spanning the gap. This CDR3 has 15 amino acids. In DNA, the CDR3 is TGCAGCGTTTGCCCCGGGGCTAGAGTCGACACTGAAGCTTTCTTT. It specifies CSVCPGARVDTEAFF.

The genes are TRBV7-2 and TRBJ1-2; 7 bases agree with TRBD1. Germline CDR1 reads SGHTA; CDR2 reads FQGNSA. With 4 bases clipped from V and 3 bases from J, the junction kept 5 bases outside the gene matches. The CDR3 spans 14 residues. The CDR3 is CASSSHRGDYGYTF. CDR3 nucleotides: TGTGCCAGCAGCTCTCACAGGGGCGACTATGGCTACACCTTC.

This clonotype was observed a handful of times. The chain joins TRBV20-1 to TRBJ2-7; TRBD2 matches at 7 bases. The CDR3 sequence is 15 residues long. The germline V gene encodes CDR1 DFQATT and CDR2 SNEGSKA (reference sequence). J was trimmed by 2 bases and V by 0 bases; bases with no gene match: 7. Here the CDR3 DNA reads TGCAGTGCTAGAGATGCGGGACTAAGCCCCTACGAGCAGTACTTC. It yields the protein CSARDAGLSPYEQYF.

The chain couples TRBV27 to TRBJ1-2; TRBD1 matches at 7 bases. V was pared by 5 bases and J by 8 bases, with 5 bases of the junction left unmatched. Germline V gene data show CDR1 as MNHEY and CDR2 as SMNVEV (reference sequence). The CDR3 has 12 amino acids. The CDR3 DNA sequence: TGTGCCAGCAGTACGACAGGGACGGGCTACACCTTC. Amino acids: CASSTTGTGYTF.

This clonotype was seen only a few times. The chain links TRBV12-3 or TRBV12-4 to TRBJ2-3; 13 bases are a match to TRBD2. The length of the CDR3 is 17 residues. V trimming: 5 bases; J trimming: 2 bases; junction bases outside the gene matches: 7. The CDR3 region has the DNA TGTGCCAGCAGTCCGCCGGGACTAGCGGGGCACACAGATACGCAGTATTTT. Translation gives CASSPPGLAGHTDTQYF.

The chain couples TRBV6-5 to TRBJ2-5; 8 bases are a match to TRBD2. CDR3 size: 14 residues. Losses at the gene ends were 5 bases for V and 6 bases for J; bases not matched to a gene: 8. The germline V gene has CDR1 MNHEY and CDR2 SVGAGI. The CDR3 protein is CASSPREVSKTQYF. CDR3 bases: TGTGCCAGCAGTCCGCGGGAGGTCTCGAAGACCCAGTACTTC.

The chain has TRBV12-3 or TRBV12-4 and TRBJ1-2, with TRBD1 matching 7 bases. The V gene end was trimmed by 6 bases and the J gene end by 4 bases; junction bases not matched to a gene: 5. There are 13 residues in the CDR3. CDR3: CASRNRGSYGYTF. In DNA form, the CDR3 reads TGTGCCAGCAGGAACAGGGGATCCTATGGCTACACCTTC.

The CDR3 is CATSARPRYNEQFF. The CDR3 DNA sequence: TGTGCCACCAGTGCCCGACCGCGGTACAATGAGCAGTTCTTC. This chain joins TRBV24-1 and TRBJ2-1; D not certain. Trimming left V 5 bases short and J 4 bases short, with 11 bases between. Germline loops: CDR1 KGHDR, CDR2 SFDVKD. The CDR3 extends over 14 amino acids.

The V call is TRBV7-9, the J call TRBJ1-4; the D is unclear. V dropped 2 bases and J dropped 8 bases, with 18 bases sitting between them. The germline gives CDR1 SEHNR, CDR2 FQNEAQ (reference sequence). The CDR3 extends over 16 amino acids. The CDR3 protein is CASSLSRTVGREKLFF. As DNA, the CDR3 is TGTGCCAGCAGCTTAAGTCGGACGGTCGGACGAGAAAAACTGTTTTTT.

V is TRBV12-3 or TRBV12-4 and J is TRBJ1-2, with TRBD1 matching 7 bases. This CDR3 contains 14 residues. The junction had 9 bases not matched to a gene; V was cut back by 4 bases and J by 7 bases. This chain's CDR3 is CASSSHQNRGGYTF. CDR3 DNA sequence: TGTGCCAGCAGTTCCCACCAAAACAGGGGTGGCTACACCTTC.